A selection of T cell receptor beta chains follows, all from one sample in a study of CD8+ T cells in alopecia areata. Repertoires were generated with immunoSEQ multiplex PCR, while TCRdb's copy carries only in-frame clones and drops some. The repertoire includes some 58,000 clones, roughly 50% of them detected once, and 20% sits in the top ten. This specimen was CD8+ T cells sorted from blood, taken at approximately week 39, from a patient treated with tofacitinib. The receptor set was obtained from a human donor with alopecia areata. The conserved cysteine and the conserved F or W are not part of the CDR3 here. Each record gives: CDR3 length, clone size, V gene, CDR3 protein. Size values are once, few and many counts, or a class for expanded clones, and some rows have none.

len: 10
abundance: few
v_gene: TRBV29-1
CDR3aa: SVAQDNYGYT

len: 13
abundance: NA
v_gene: TRBV4-1
CDR3aa: ASSPRDIRNEKLF

len: 9
abundance: NA
v_gene: TRBV27
CDR3aa: ASSLGVEQY

len: 9
abundance: NA
v_gene: TRBV27
CDR3aa: ASGLANEQF

len: 16
abundance: few
v_gene: TRBV29-1
CDR3aa: SVEEPGLAYTSYNEQF

len: 13
abundance: NA
v_gene: TRBV2
CDR3aa: ASTEGGLGDGTQY

len: 15
abundance: few
v_gene: TRBV29-1
CDR3aa: SVEDVPPGFGQETQY

len: 13
abundance: NA
v_gene: TRBV27
CDR3aa: ASTSGTSGRNEQF

len: 16
abundance: NA
v_gene: TRBV10-3
CDR3aa: AISGTILAGGPVETQY

len: 11
abundance: few
v_gene: TRBV6-5
CDR3aa: ASSYSRVREQY

len: 13
abundance: NA
v_gene: TRBV9
CDR3aa: ASSAGTGAGDEQY

len: 14
abundance: few
v_gene: TRBV4-1
CDR3aa: ASSSGFGGYTDTQY

len: 14
abundance: few
v_gene: TRBV23-1
CDR3aa: ASSQGASGTDNEQF

len: 14
abundance: NA
v_gene: TRBV27
CDR3aa: ASSFGPGTGNYGYT

len: 9
abundance: few
v_gene: TRBV7-9
CDR3aa: ASSELYEQY

len: 13
abundance: NA
v_gene: TRBV9
CDR3aa: ASSLHRDRSYEQY

len: 10
abundance: few
v_gene: TRBV7-9
CDR3aa: ASSLGPDTQY

len: 13
abundance: NA
v_gene: TRBV4-3
CDR3aa: ASSQDRISNYGYT

len: 16
abundance: NA
v_gene: TRBV28
CDR3aa: ASSSPPRTSGNTDTQY

len: 11
abundance: NA
v_gene: TRBV10-3
CDR3aa: AISTEGNTEAF

len: 12
abundance: NA
v_gene: TRBV13
CDR3aa: ASSSQGAVYGYT

len: 12
abundance: few
v_gene: TRBV29-1
CDR3aa: SVEKGLVGGELF

len: 14
abundance: few
v_gene: TRBV7-8
CDR3aa: ASSPRTSGSPDEQY

len: 11
abundance: NA
v_gene: TRBV7-9
CDR3aa: ASSSGTKDTQY

len: 14
abundance: NA
v_gene: TRBV4-1
CDR3aa: ASSQVGLAGSYEQY

len: 14
abundance: few
v_gene: TRBV2
CDR3aa: ASSARDRGTNEKLF

len: 10
abundance: NA
v_gene: TRBV29-1
CDR3aa: SVEGENYGYT

len: 13
abundance: few
v_gene: TRBV28
CDR3aa: ASSLTGSMNTEAF

len: 14
abundance: NA
v_gene: TRBV4-3
CDR3aa: ASSRSADRGDNEQF

len: 9
abundance: few
v_gene: TRBV29-1
CDR3aa: SVVSRGEQY

len: 13
abundance: NA
v_gene: TRBV9
CDR3aa: ASSVARASQETQY

len: 10
abundance: NA
v_gene: TRBV28
CDR3aa: ASSWGGTEAF